Described below is a single T cell receptor (beta chain) sequence and its context. Its antigen is not known. The V gene's germline CDR1 is SGHTA and CDR2 FQGTGA. The V gene end was trimmed by 4 bases and the J gene end by 1 base; junction bases not matched to a gene: 7. This CDR3 contains 17 residues. Generated by immunoSEQ multiplex PCR, the TCRdb table keeps only in-frame clones and is missing some. The table lists about 33,000 clones, about 93% of them singletons. This specimen comes from a study of T cell clones after liver transplantation. Across the whole study: A pre-transplant mixed lymphocyte reaction with TCRbeta sequencing defined graft-donor-reactive clones followed in post-transplant blood. Subjects received no induction therapy and standard immunosuppression until randomization at 12-24 months post-transplant. Timepoints were pre-transplant, pre-withdrawal, and after withdrawal was completed or failed.

The study's findings and limits: Donor-reactive sequences fell more than third party-reactive ones, suggesting partial deletion.

The gene calls are TRBV7-3 and TRBJ2-3; TRBD2 agrees at 11 bases. This material consisted of CD8+ T cells from blood, taken 12 months after liver transplant. This clonotype was sampled from a human patient who received a liver transplant. Some T cells may originate from the graft donor. DNA of the CDR3: TGTGCCAGCAGCTCGACCGGGACTAGCGGTCGCACAGATACGCAGTATTTT. Translated, it gives CASSSTGTSGRTDTQYF. Full variable domain (rest looked up from reference TRBV7-3 and TRBJ2-3): GAGVSQTPSNKVTEKGKYVELRCDPISGHTALYWYRQSLGQGPEFLIYFQGTGAADDSGLPNDRFFAVRPEGSVSTLKIQRTERGDSAVYLCASSSTGTSGRTDTQYFGPGTRLTVL.